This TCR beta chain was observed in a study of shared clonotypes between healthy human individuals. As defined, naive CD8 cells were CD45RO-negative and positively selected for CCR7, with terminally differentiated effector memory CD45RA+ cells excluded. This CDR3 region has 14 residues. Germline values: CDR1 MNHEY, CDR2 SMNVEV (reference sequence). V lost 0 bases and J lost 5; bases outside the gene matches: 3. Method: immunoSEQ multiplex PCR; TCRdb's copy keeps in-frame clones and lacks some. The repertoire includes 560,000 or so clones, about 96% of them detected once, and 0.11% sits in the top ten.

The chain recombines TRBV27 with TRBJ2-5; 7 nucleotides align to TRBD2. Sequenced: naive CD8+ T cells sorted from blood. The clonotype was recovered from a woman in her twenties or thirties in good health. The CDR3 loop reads CASSLSSGIETQYF. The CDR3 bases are TGTGCCAGCAGTTTATCCAGCGGGATCGAGACCCAGTACTTC.